This T cell receptor (beta chain) is drawn from a study of response to subunit inactivated influenza vaccine (dated by TCRdb to between 2018 and 2020). For context, the study as a whole: The study used deep quantitative T cell receptor repertoire profiling to track responses to a trivalent subunit inactivated influenza vaccine.

This clonotype was seen a few times. The antigen this receptor binds is unknown. Base qualities were left out, and no much larger clone turns up one base away. Libraries were prepared through RT-PCR. Sequencing instrument: Illumina HiSeq 2500. TCRdb reprocessed the public reads (quality trimming at Q25 with fastp, clone calling with MiXCR) and kept in-frame beta chains. Identical CDR3 protein sequences are pooled into one entry, listed with their most common genes and DNA. This sample gives about 650,000 distinct CDR3 sequences in total; approximately 14% of them show up just once. 11% of the sample is in the top ten clones. Results the study describes overall, beyond this receptor: It was suggested by the authors that each seasonal influenza vaccination may recruit only a limited number of new T cells.

Reading the germline V gene gives CDR1 MDHEN and CDR2 SYDVKM. The junction shows trimming of 6 bases on V and 3 bases on J, plus 18 bases between the germline ends. The CDR3, cysteine through phenylalanine, is 15 amino acids long. Only the CDR3 DNA stays, 45 bases, in frame from base 1. The source of this sequence is a man in his fifties or sixties who received an inactivated influenza vaccine. Donor details come from another sample of the same person, matched by shared clones. The sequence joins TRBV28 to TRBJ2-7, with TRBD2 as a weak D call on 6 bases. The sequencing here drew on PBMCs from blood, taken about 13 days after vaccination. CDR3 protein: CASRNELAPSYEQYF. The sequenced DNA: TGTGCCAGCAGGAACGAGCTAGCGCCCAGCTACGAGCAGTACTTC.